This T cell receptor beta chain was obtained from a study of tumour-infiltrating T cells in Burkitt lymphoma (dated by TCRdb to about 2020). At the level of the whole study: When TCR repertoire data were correlated with clinical outcome, productive clonality turned out to predict both overall and progression-free survival, independent of established prognosticators, age at diagnosis among them.

A word on this clone: What antigen it recognizes has not been identified. No qualities accompany the bases; no much larger clone lies one base away.

Library preparation employed the immunoSEQ multiplex PCR assay. This immuneACCESS table, as held by TCRdb, lists in-frame sequences with V and J called but not all clones. Of the missing ones, under half trace to an unresolved V gene in checked studies; the others have no known cause. The sample records roughly 15,000 clones, approximately 30% of which are singletons. 6.2% of the sample lies in the top ten. The germline V gene supplies CDR1 SNHLY and CDR2 FYNNEI. For this chain, trimming is 6 bases at the V end and 5 bases at the J end, and the number of junction bases without a gene match is 12. The CDR3 measures 15 amino acids from cysteine to phenylalanine. Just CDR3 DNA is preserved here, 45 bases in frame from base 1.

The source of this sequence is a human donor with diffuse large B-cell lymphoma. The rearrangement combines TRBV2 with TRBJ2-5, and TRBD1 aligns with 7 junction nucleotides. Material: tumor tissue. The CDR3 loop reads CASSATGDGWETQYF. The bases read TGTGCCAGCAGCGCAACAGGGGATGGATGGGAGACCCAGTACTTC.